The source of this TCR beta chain is a study of cytomegalovirus exposure and HLA in healthy donors. The PCR ran on 60 Vbeta and 13 Jbeta primers. Measured with immunoSEQ multiplex PCR; TCRdb has only the in-frame clones, and not every one. This table holds some 110,000 clones, roughly 73% found once. Worth noting for this clone: Antigen: not known.

Likely unrecorded immune exposures existed in these nominally healthy donors. This CDR3 comprises 16 residues. Trimming at V came to 0 bases and at J to 5 bases, leaving 5 bases not matched to a gene. CDR1 SGHRS and CDR2 YFSETQ come from the germline V gene. Broader study findings: Accurate predictions that matched the HLA-A and HLA-B alleles of most subjects were reportedly made from TCR beta sequences.

The V and J genes are TRBV5-1 and TRBJ2-2; 9 bases agree with TRBD2. This TCR came from a woman younger than 45 in good health and CMV-seronegative. The specimen was PBMCs. The chain's CDR3 is CASSLDAGGYTGELFF. The CDR3 nucleotides read TGCGCCAGCAGCTTGGATGCGGGGGGGTATACCGGGGAGCTGTTTTTT.